Here is one T cell receptor beta chain with its context. What it recognizes is unknown. This entry is derived from a study of T cells in tuberculosis. The study's findings and limits: Samples were chosen by availability of cryopreserved specimens. Smaller alpha distances in active tuberculosis partly reflected shorter CDR3-alpha lengths. A GMM-specific repertoire classifier reached about 89% accuracy, AUROC over 0.85.

V was clipped by 2 bases and J by 9 bases, with 10 bases between them. CDR3 size: 12 residues. Germline V CDR1 and CDR2: SGHTA, FQGNSA. Clones were sequenced by immunoSEQ multiplex PCR, and TCRdb holds only the in-frame ones, with some missing. The sample carries about 22,000 clones, 97% recorded once. The rearrangement joins TRBV7-2 to TRBJ1-1; no definite D call. This receptor was obtained from a donor under 30 with latent tuberculosis or without tuberculosis infection. Material for sequencing was PBMCs. CDR3 coding DNA: TGTGCCAGCAGCTTATTTGGCCAGAAAGCTTTCTTT. This codes for CASSLFGQKAFF.